This T cell receptor (beta chain) is drawn from a study of T cell responses to AZD1222 COVID-19 vaccine. Whole-study results and caveats: Among the donors, most were white British and more were female, and clonal diversity was possibly underestimated. Two AZD1222 administrations were followed by greater Spike-specific TCR breadth and depth. Repertoires were obtained solely post-peak T cell response.

A remark on this clone: Its matching antigen is unknown.

The method was immunoSEQ multiplex PCR; TCRdb's version includes in-frame clones alone and lacks a portion of them. The data hold approximately 120,000 clones, with 85% to 90% observed a single time. The V end lost 1 base, the J end lost 2 bases, and 10 bases lay between the germline ends. The CDR3 totals 15 residues. The V gene's germline CDR1 is LGHDT and CDR2 YNNKEL (reference sequence). The sequence was collected from an adult in good health. V is TRBV3-1 (or the pseudogene TRBV3-2) and J is TRBJ2-3; D unclear. Sequences were derived from peripheral blood, sampled on day 0 of AZD1222 vaccination. The CDR3 reads CASSQGASYTDTQYF. The CDR3 DNA follows: TGTGCCAGCAGCCAAGGTGCAAGTTACACAGATACGCAGTATTTT.